This TCR beta chain was recorded in a study of blood T cell repertoires in COVID-19. The wider study: There were acute and convalescent COVID-19 samples, and they came from the United States, Italy and Spain. PBMCs, B-cell-depleted T cells, or T cells were the source of the cDNA or gDNA that made up the material.

The germline V gene has CDR1 LGHNT and CDR2 FRNRAP. The CDR3 has 16 residues. The V and J ends lost 6 bases and 7 bases, in that order; junction bases with no gene match: 5. As processed by the authors: Estimated nucleated cell counts came from reference gene primer amplification. Profiling relied on immunoSEQ multiplex PCR, and the TCRdb table lists in-frame clones only, not all of them. That table furnishes V, J and clone size, whereas the DNA furnished D and trimming. The sample yields approximately 290,000 clones, around 90% seen once. Sequencing was carried out using PBMCs or T cells enriched from blood (not recorded which). The source is a woman aged 18-30 years with acute COVID-19. The V gene is TRBV12-5, the J gene TRBJ2-2; TRBD2 matches 16 bases. CDR3 sequence reads: CASGRGTSGRVGELFF. As DNA, the CDR3 is TGTGCTAGTGGCCGCGGGACTAGCGGGAGGGTCGGGGAGCTGTTTTTT.